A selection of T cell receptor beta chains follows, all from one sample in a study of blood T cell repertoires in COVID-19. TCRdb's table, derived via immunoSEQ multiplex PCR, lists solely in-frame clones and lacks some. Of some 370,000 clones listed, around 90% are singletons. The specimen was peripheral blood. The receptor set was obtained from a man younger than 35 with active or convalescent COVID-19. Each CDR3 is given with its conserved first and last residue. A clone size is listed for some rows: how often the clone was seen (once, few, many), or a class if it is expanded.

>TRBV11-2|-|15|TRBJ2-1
CASIRGDLSYNEQFF
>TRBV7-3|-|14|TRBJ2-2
CASSLSSDTGELFF
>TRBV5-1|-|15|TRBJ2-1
CASSASGGSYNEQFF
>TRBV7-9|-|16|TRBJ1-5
CASSVWGQWGNQPQHF
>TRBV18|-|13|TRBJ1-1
CASSGAENTEAFF
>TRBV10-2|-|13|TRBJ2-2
CASSEAGTGELFF
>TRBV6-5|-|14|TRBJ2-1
CASRGGISYNEQFF
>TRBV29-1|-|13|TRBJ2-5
CSVAGQGLETQYF
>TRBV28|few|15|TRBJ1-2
CASSLYAGGSYGYTF
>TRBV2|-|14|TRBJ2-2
CASRAGGSTGELFF
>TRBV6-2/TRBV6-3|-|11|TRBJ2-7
CASSRGDRAFF
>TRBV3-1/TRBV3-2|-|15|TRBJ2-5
CASSPVDRAQETQYF
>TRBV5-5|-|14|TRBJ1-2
CASSWPGTGYGYTF
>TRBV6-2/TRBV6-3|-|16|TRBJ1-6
CASSRDSRSYNSPLHF
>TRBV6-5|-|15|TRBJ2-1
CASSSGTSGNNEQFF
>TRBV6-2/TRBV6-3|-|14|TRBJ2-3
CASTPDRSTDTQYF
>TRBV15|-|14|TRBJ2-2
CATSGSWDTGELFF
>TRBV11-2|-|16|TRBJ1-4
CASSLDRGRAREKLFF
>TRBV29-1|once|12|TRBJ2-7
CSVEQGAYEQYF
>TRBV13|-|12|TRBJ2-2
CASSFDREELFF
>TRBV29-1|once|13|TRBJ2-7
CSARRGLTYEQYF
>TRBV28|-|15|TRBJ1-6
CASSFPGQGNSPLHF
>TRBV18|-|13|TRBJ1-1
CATIDRGRTEAFF
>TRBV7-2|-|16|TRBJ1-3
CASSFGWGQEQYTIYF
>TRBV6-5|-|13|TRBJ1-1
CASSRQGATEAFF
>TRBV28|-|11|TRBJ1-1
CATRVNTEAFF
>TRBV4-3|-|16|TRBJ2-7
CASSHGLGTRSYEQYF
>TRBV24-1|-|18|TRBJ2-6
CATSDQRQGASGANVLTF
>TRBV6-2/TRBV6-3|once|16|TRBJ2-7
CASSYSGTSSAYEQYF
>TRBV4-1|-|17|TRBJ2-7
CASRGKGGPLNSYEQYF
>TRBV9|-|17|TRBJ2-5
CASSVYPVWQAQETQYF
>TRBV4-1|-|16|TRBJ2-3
CASSPFSVASTDTQYF
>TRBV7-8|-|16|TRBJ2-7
CASSSLLAAGTYEQYF
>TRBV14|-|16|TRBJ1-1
CASSQEALRWNTEAFF
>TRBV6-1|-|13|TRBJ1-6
CASTSGNNSPLHF
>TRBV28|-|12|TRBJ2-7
CASSGQAYEQYF
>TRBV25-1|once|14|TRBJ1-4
CASSPGTGFEKLFF
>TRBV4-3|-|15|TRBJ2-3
CASSDGDRVGDTQYF
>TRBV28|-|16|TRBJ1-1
CASSLPLYRTAPEAFF
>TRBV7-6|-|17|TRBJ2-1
CASSLGGTGSSYNEQFF
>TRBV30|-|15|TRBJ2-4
CAWSSAGYAKNIQYF
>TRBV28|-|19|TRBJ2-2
CASSPLVGLAGHKGGELFF
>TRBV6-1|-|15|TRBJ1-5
CASSELTGGNQPQHF
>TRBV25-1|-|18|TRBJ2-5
CASSEFSALGRLQETQYF
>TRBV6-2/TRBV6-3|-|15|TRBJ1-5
CASSYPGVGNQPQHF
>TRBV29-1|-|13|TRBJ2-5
CSVGTGVLETQYF
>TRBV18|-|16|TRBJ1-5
CASSPDLTGYFQPQHF
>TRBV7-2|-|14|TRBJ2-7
CASSLGAGRYEQYF
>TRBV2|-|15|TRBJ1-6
CASRTDRGYNSPLHF
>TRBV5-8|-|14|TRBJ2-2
CASSLGLGTGELFF
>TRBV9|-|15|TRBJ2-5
CASSSDRGTGETQYF
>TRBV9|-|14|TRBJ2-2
CASRQTPNTGELFF
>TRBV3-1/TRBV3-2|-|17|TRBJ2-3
CASSQFRAENSGDTQYF
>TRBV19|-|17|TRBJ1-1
CASSIDRHRTDYTEAFF
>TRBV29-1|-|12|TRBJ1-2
CSVVPSNYGYTF
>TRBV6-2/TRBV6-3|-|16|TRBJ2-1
CASSPRVALSYNEQFF
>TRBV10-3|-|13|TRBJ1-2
CAISRDNASGYTF
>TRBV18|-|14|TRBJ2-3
CASSPRDRGDTQYF